This T cell receptor beta chain was observed in a study of T cell responses to AZD1222 COVID-19 vaccine. Whole-study context: Pooling of second doses given at about 4 or about 12 weeks was done. Overall study results and limits: Increased Spike-specific TCR breadth and depth were observed after two AZD1222 doses. Baseline seropositives among AZD1222 recipients totaled only six or seven. Scientists sampled the repertoires only once the peak T cell response had passed.

This clone has more than one count but fewer than ten. Its antigen is currently unknown. Assay used: immunoSEQ multiplex PCR; TCRdb lists only in-frame clones, some missing. In the table there are some 140,000 clones, 90% to 95% of which are singletons. Germline V gene data show CDR1 as SGHRS and CDR2 as YFSETQ. Trimming shortened V by 3 bases and J by 8 bases, and 17 bases separated the two germline ends. The CDR3 loop spans 15 amino acids. The sequence came from an adult in good health. The source material was peripheral blood, sampled on day 0 of AZD1222 vaccination. The chain joins TRBV5-1 to TRBJ1-4, with D possibly TRBD1 on 6 matching bases. CDR3 residues: CASSWQGGNEEKLFF. For the CDR3, the DNA is TGCGCCAGCAGCTGGCAAGGGGGAAATGAGGAAAAACTGTTTTTT.